A single sample is the source of the 4 T cell receptor beta chains below, sequenced in a study of T cells expressing NK-cell markers. One entry per CDR3 protein, without DNA, is what TCRdb gives after re-calling the 5' RACE reads. This sample's table reports 350,000 to 400,000 distinct CDR3 sequences. Sequences were obtained from blood T cells: a sorted CD56 or NKG2C T cell subset, CD4+ or CD8+ T cells, or bulk PBMC T cells (not recorded which). The receptors originated from a woman in her forties or fifties in good health.

V usage is TRBV16 and J usage is TRBJ2-7. CDR1 is KGHSY and CDR2 is FQNENV in the germline V gene. The CDR3 is made up of 16 amino acids. This CDR3 is CASSQSVGTSSYEQYF.

The genes are TRBV5-1 and TRBJ2-3; TCRdb selects TRBD1, and the lack of DNA leaves this call unchecked. Germline loops: CDR1 SGHRS, CDR2 YFSETQ. The CDR3 has 16 amino acids. The CDR3 spells CASSPPQRAQTDTQYF.

The chain employs TRBV12-3 or TRBV12-4 and TRBJ1-4. This CDR3 comprises 14 residues. CDR3 region: CASSLWRANEKLFF.

The rearrangement uses TRBV12-3 or TRBV12-4 and TRBJ2-4; TCRdb returns TRBD1, unconfirmable since there is no DNA. The CDR3 spans 13 residues. The CDR3 is CASSLENTGTKYF.